This T cell receptor beta chain was captured in a study of radiotherapy plus CTLA-4 blockade in lung cancer. At the level of the study: The study recorded objective responses in roughly 20% of patients and disease control in around 33%. Study-wide results and caveats: Radiotherapy plus ipilimumab was followed by expansion in blood of tumor-derived TCR clones. Dynamics of early blood T cell clones, together with interferon-beta, were reportedly the best predictors of response.

Profiled with immunoSEQ multiplex PCR; TCRdb holds only in-frame clones, not every one. The sample records 75,000 to 100,000 clones, about 90% being singletons. This clone showed up just once. The antigen remains unidentified. Treatment of patients with chemo-refractory metastatic non-small-cell lung cancer consisted of focal radiation plus CTLA-4 blockade with ipilimumab. The clonotype originates from a human donor with non-small cell lung cancer that progressed on radiotherapy plus ipilimumab. The specimen was peripheral blood, collected from a patient treated with radiotherapy plus ipilimumab.

The CDR3 region is CASSGPFYTGELFF. In nucleotides, the CDR3 is TGTGCCAGCAGCGGACCCTTTTACACCGGGGAGCTGTTTTTT. This chain uses TRBV5-8 with TRBJ2-2; D remains unclear. The CDR3 contains 14 residues. Trimming left V 4 bases short and J 3 bases short, with 10 bases between. The V gene's germline CDR1 is SGHTS and CDR2 YDEGEE.